These 25 T cell receptor beta chains came from one sample sequenced in a study of T cell responses to AZD1222 COVID-19 vaccine. TCRdb's copy holds only in-frame clones and misses some; the assay was immunoSEQ multiplex PCR. Of around 100,000 clones listed, 75% to 90% are singletons. The material was peripheral blood, obtained on day 0 of AZD1222 vaccination. These receptors were taken from an adult in good health.

Comments on this clone: This likely comes from a read error, as the CDR3 has no conserved phenylalanine or tryptophan at its end. This rearrangement joins TRBV6-1 to TRBJ1-6, with D possibly being TRBD1 (5 bases). Germline CDR1 MNHNS, CDR2 SASEGT. CDR3 length equals 16 residues. Trimming shortened V by 0 bases and J by 1 base, and 7 bases separated the two germline ends. CDR3: CASSEAQGSYNSPLHL. The CDR3 DNA reads as TGTGCCAGCAGTGAAGCGCAGGGATCCTATAATTCACCCCTCCACCTT.

This chain joins TRBV4-1 and TRBJ2-7; D ambiguous. The V gene lost 0 bases and the J gene lost 3 bases, with 12 bases spanning the gap. Germline values: CDR1 MGHRA, CDR2 YSYEKL. The CDR3 sequence is 15 residues long. CDR3 nucleotides: TGCGCCAGCAGCCAAGAAACCGGGTTGGGCTACGAGCAGTACTTC. Its translation is CASSQETGLGYEQYF.

This clone was seen a handful of times. The J gene is TRBJ1-2, the V gene TRBV30; the match to TRBD1 covers 8 bases. V lost 5 bases, J lost 14 bases, and 10 bases stayed unmatched. CDR3 length: 11 residues. Germline loops: CDR1 GTSNPN, CDR2 SVGIG (reference sequence). The CDR3 DNA reads as TGTGCCTGGGGGGACAGGTCGTCTGAGACCTTC. Amino acids: CAWGDRSSETF.

This clone has only a few counts. V and J are TRBV9 and TRBJ2-1; no clear D. The CDR3 covers 17 residues. V lost 4 bases and J 0 bases, leaving 17 bases between the germline ends. Germline CDR1 reads SGDLS; CDR2 reads YYNGEE. The CDR3 DNA reads TGTGCCAGCAGCCTCCCCACAGACCGGAGCTCCTACAATGAGCAGTTCTTC. The encoded protein is CASSLPTDRSSYNEQFF.

The rearrangement uses TRBV11-2 and TRBJ1-1; 9 bases agree with TRBD1. V lost 5 bases, J lost 4 bases, and 17 bases stayed unmatched. This CDR3 spans 18 amino acids. The germline V gene encodes CDR1 SGHAT and CDR2 FQNNGV. The CDR3 reads CASSPFPRGQGLRTEAFF. The CDR3 DNA follows: TGTGCCAGCAGCCCATTCCCCCGGGGACAGGGTCTTCGCACTGAAGCTTTCTTT.

The sample holds one count of this clone. V is TRBV5-5 and J is TRBJ2-3, with TRBD2 matching over 7 bases. This CDR3 has 16 amino acids. The germline V gene encodes CDR1 SGHKS and CDR2 YYEKEE (reference sequence). V lost 4 bases, J lost 1 base, and 9 bases stayed unmatched. The CDR3 sequence: CASSVLSGGGTDTQYF. The CDR3 DNA sequence: TGTGCCAGCAGCGTACTTAGTGGGGGGGGCACAGATACGCAGTATTTT.

V and J are TRBV9 and TRBJ2-2; TRBD2 matches at 7 bases. Germline V gene sequence: CDR1 SGDLS, CDR2 YYNGEE. The CDR3 runs 14 residues. V trimming: 1 base; J trimming: 4 bases; junction bases outside the gene matches: 1. CDR3 bases: TGTGCCAGCAGCGTACCGGGGGGCACCGGGGAGCTGTTTTTT. It translates to CASSVPGGTGELFF.

This clone has only a few counts. The rearrangement links TRBV19 to TRBJ2-2; no reliable D call. Trimming removed 5 bases from V and 3 bases from J, with 13 bases in between. The CDR3 sequence is 15 residues long. CDR1 and CDR2 (germline): LNHDA, SQIVND (reference sequence). The CDR3 DNA reads as TGTGCCAGTAGTTTCCCCTTCTGGGACACCGGGGAGCTGTTTTTT. It encodes CASSFPFWDTGELFF.

This chain joins TRBV29-1 and TRBJ1-5; a possible D gene is TRBD1 (6 bases). Germline V gene data show CDR1 as SQVTM and CDR2 as ANQGSEA. Trimming removed 4 bases from V and 6 bases from J, with 13 bases in between. This CDR3 has 13 residues. CDR3 nucleotide sequence: TGCAGCGTTGGGGGGGGCTTGTTTCAGCCCCAGCATTTT. Its protein is CSVGGGLFQPQHF.

This chain links TRBV13 with TRBJ2-6, with 9 bases lining up with TRBD1. J was trimmed by 2 bases and V by 3 bases; bases with no gene match: 8. Germline values: CDR1 PRHDT, CDR2 FYEKMQ (reference sequence). This CDR3 region has 18 residues. CDR3 region: CASSFPGQGGAGANVLTF. CDR3 nucleotides: TGTGCCAGCAGCTTCCCGGGACAGGGTGGAGCTGGGGCCAACGTCCTGACTTTC.

This clone was counted a single time. The V and J genes are TRBV30 and TRBJ1-1; D is possibly TRBD1 (5 bases). Germline V CDR1 and CDR2: GTSNPN, SVGIG (reference sequence). CDR3 size: 10 residues. V lost 4 bases to trimming and J lost 7 bases, with 7 bases between them. The CDR3 bases are TGTGCCTGGACAGGGATTGAAGCTTTCTTT. It translates to CAWTGIEAFF.

The chain employs TRBV2 and TRBJ1-2; weak D call: TRBD1 (6 bases). The ends were cut back, 0 bases at V and 1 base at J, with 21 bases in the middle. Germline values: CDR1 SNHLY, CDR2 FYNNEI. The CDR3 contains 19 residues. CDR3 residues: CASSEASSEGEGGNYGYTF. The CDR3, as DNA: TGTGCCAGCAGTGAAGCGTCTTCAGAGGGGGAAGGGGGTAACTATGGCTACACCTTC.

The rearrangement links TRBV29-1 to TRBJ2-3; D is unresolved. V was trimmed by 6 bases and J by 2 bases, leaving 12 bases between them. The CDR3 loop spans 13 amino acids. The germline V gene has CDR1 SQVTM and CDR2 ANQGSEA. The DNA of the CDR3 is TGCAGCGTCGAACCCGATGTCACAGATACGCAGTATTTT. As protein: CSVEPDVTDTQYF.

The V gene is TRBV19, the J gene TRBJ1-5, with D perhaps matching TRBD1 (5 bases). Between the trimmed V and J ends, which lost 5 bases and 6 bases, there was a span of 11 bases. Per the germline V gene, CDR1 is LNHDA and CDR2 is SQIVND (reference sequence). This CDR3 has 13 residues. As DNA, the CDR3 is TGTGCCAGTAGTGGGGCCCGGAGTCAGCCCCAGCATTTT. Its translation is CASSGARSQPQHF.

This chain joins TRBV9 and TRBJ1-3; D is ambiguous. Germline V lookup: CDR1 SGDLS, CDR2 YYNGEE. The CDR3 extends over 14 amino acids. Trimming cost V 0 bases and J 4 bases, with 8 bases left between them. CDR3 nucleotide sequence: TGTGCCAGCAGCGTAGGAGCCGACGGAAACACCATATATTTT. Encoded protein: CASSVGADGNTIYF.

This rearrangement joins TRBV3-1 (or the pseudogene TRBV3-2) to TRBJ1-1, with a weak D call TRBD1 (6 bases). Germline V lookup: CDR1 LGHDT, CDR2 YNNKEL (reference sequence). V was clipped by 7 bases and J by 4 bases, with 16 bases between them. The CDR3 extends over 14 amino acids. In DNA, the CDR3 is TGTGCCAGCACCAAACAGGGAGGGGGCACTGAAGCTTTCTTT. It encodes CASTKQGGGTEAFF.

The chain combines TRBV5-4 with TRBJ2-7; D is perhaps TRBD1 or TRBD2 (6 bases each). Germline CDR1 and CDR2: SGHNT and YYREEE (reference sequence). Trimming shortened V by 0 bases and J by 4 bases, and 11 bases separated the two germline ends. This CDR3 is built from 14 residues. In nucleotides, the CDR3 is TGTGCCAGCAGCTTGGTGGGGGGCGCGTACGAGCAGTACTTC. As protein: CASSLVGGAYEQYF.

In DNA, the CDR3 is TGCGCCAGCAGCGCTACGGCTAACACTGAAGCTTTCTTT. This translates into CASSATANTEAFF. This rearrangement joins TRBV5-1 to TRBJ1-1; D is unresolved. Germline V gene lookup returns CDR1 SGHRS and CDR2 YFSETQ. The CDR3 covers 13 residues. The germline V and J ends were trimmed by 4 bases and 2 bases, with 9 bases remaining between them. Combining the CDR3 with reference TRBV5-1 and TRBJ1-1 gives the whole variable domain KAGVTQTPRYLIKTRGQQVTLSCSPISGHRSVSWYQQTPGQGLQFLFEYFSETQRNKGNFPGRFSGRQFSNSRSEMNVSTLELGDSALYLCASSATANTEAFFGQGTRLTVV.

The chain couples TRBV19 to TRBJ1-2; a weak D match, TRBD1 (5 bases). From germline, CDR1 is LNHDA and CDR2 SQIVND (reference sequence). Trimming left V 6 bases short and J 3 bases short, with 11 bases between. The CDR3 has 13 amino acids. CDR3 in DNA: TGTGCCAGTAGGATGGACACCGACTATGGCTACACCTTC. Amino acids: CASRMDTDYGYTF.

The rearrangement links TRBV4-1 to TRBJ1-5; the D gene is possibly TRBD1 (6 bases). The ends were cut back, 3 bases at V and 2 bases at J, with 14 bases in the middle. CDR3 length equals 16 residues. Germline V lookup: CDR1 MGHRA, CDR2 YSYEKL. CDR3 loop: CASSHTGLGGNQPQHF. As DNA, the CDR3 is TGCGCCAGCAGCCATACAGGGCTAGGTGGCAATCAGCCCCAGCATTTT.

The chain joins TRBV9 to TRBJ2-7; D unclear. V was clipped by 0 bases and J by 2 bases, with 9 bases between them. The CDR3 runs to 14 residues. Germline V gene data show CDR1 as SGDLS and CDR2 as YYNGEE. The CDR3 sequence: CASSVDVGAYEQYF. CDR3 nucleotides: TGTGCCAGCAGCGTAGATGTCGGCGCCTACGAGCAGTACTTC.

V usage is TRBV29-1 and J usage is TRBJ2-2, with TRBD2 matching 7 bases. V trimming: 0 bases; J trimming: 4 bases; junction bases outside the gene matches: 8. CDR1 and CDR2 from the germline V gene are SQVTM and ANQGSEA. The CDR3 runs to 16 residues. Here the CDR3 reads CSVEDRWGGLTGELFF. The DNA for the CDR3 is TGCAGCGTTGAAGATAGATGGGGGGGTCTCACCGGGGAGCTGTTTTTT.

The V call is TRBV5-4, the J call TRBJ1-2; D is perhaps TRBD1 (5 bases). The ends were cut back, 0 bases at V and 4 bases at J, with 16 bases in the middle. Germline CDR1 reads SGHNT; CDR2 reads YYREEE (reference sequence). This CDR3 region has 16 residues. The CDR3 DNA sequence: TGTGCCAGCAGCTTGGACTCAAATGGACACCTCTATGGCTACACCTTC. The encoded protein is CASSLDSNGHLYGYTF.

This chain connects TRBV27 to TRBJ1-5; tentatively, D is TRBD1 (5 bases). Trimming left V 6 bases short and J 0 bases short, with 15 bases between. There are 16 residues in the CDR3. Germline values: CDR1 MNHEY, CDR2 SMNVEV (reference sequence). The chain's CDR3 is CASRGAGGHSNQPQHF. The DNA of the CDR3 is TGTGCCAGCAGAGGGGCAGGTGGACATAGCAATCAGCCCCAGCATTTT.

The chain couples TRBV19 to TRBJ1-2; D may be TRBD1 (6 bases). V dropped 4 bases and J dropped 3 bases, with 9 bases sitting between them. Germline V gene sequence: CDR1 LNHDA, CDR2 SQIVND (reference sequence). The CDR3 covers 13 residues. CDR3 DNA: TGTGCCAGTAGTAACAGGGTTGACTATGGCTACACCTTC. Its translation is CASSNRVDYGYTF.